A single sample gave rise to the 14 T cell receptor beta chains below, sequenced in a study of shared clonotypes between healthy human individuals. Assay: immunoSEQ multiplex PCR; the TCRdb copy retains only in-frame clones and omits some. In the table there are approximately 480,000 clones, almost 80% of which are singletons. Input material: PBMCs. These receptors were collected from a woman between 35 and 50 years old in good health. Some clones in this sample may be carry-over from other donors' samples.

This clone was recorded many times. The rearrangement links TRBV9 to TRBJ2-2; the D gene is possibly TRBD1 (6 bases). CDR3 size: 16 residues. Trimming removed 4 bases from V and 5 bases from J, with 18 bases in between. Germline-derived CDR1 and CDR2 are SGDLS and YYNGEE. This CDR3 reads CASSLGPGAETGELFF. CDR3 in DNA: TGTGCCAGCAGCCTAGGGCCAGGGGCGGAGACCGGGGAGCTGTTTTTT.

The chain's CDR3 is CASSPRTGGRETQYF. DNA of the CDR3: TGTGCCAGCAGCCCCCGGACAGGGGGCAGAGAGACCCAGTACTTC. V usage is TRBV7-9 and J usage is TRBJ2-5; 11 positions agree with TRBD1. The CDR3 has 15 residues. Unmatched junction bases numbered 6, after V lost 5 bases and J lost 4 bases. Germline CDR1 is SEHNR and CDR2 is FQNEAQ (reference sequence).

The gene calls are TRBV19 and TRBJ2-1; no clear D. V lost 3 bases and J lost 12, with 12 bases in between. Germline loops: CDR1 LNHDA, CDR2 SQIVND (reference sequence). The CDR3 has 12 residues. As DNA, the CDR3 is TGTGCCAGTAGTATGGTGGGCTTGAGGCAGTTCTTC. Translating it yields CASSMVGLRQFF.

This clone is a singleton in its sample. The chain has TRBV7-2 and TRBJ2-5, with 8 bases that match TRBD2. The J call may be faulty, since TRBJ2-7 better matches the DNA end. The length of the CDR3 is 16 residues. The germline CDR1 and CDR2 sequences are SGHTA and FQGNSA. The CDR3 reads CASSLHGARLAYEQYF. DNA of the CDR3: TGTGCCAGCAGCTTACACGGGGCGAGACTAGCGTACGAGCAGTACTTC.

The rearrangement uses TRBV29-1 and TRBJ1-2; TRBD1 is a possible D gene (5 bases). Germline-derived CDR1 and CDR2 are SQVTM and ANQGSEA. This CDR3 comprises 13 residues. Trimming took off 1 base at V and 7 bases at J, with 13 bases between the two ends. CDR3 sequence (DNA): TGCAGCGTTGAAGGCAGGGTGCATGGTGGCTACACCTTC. This encodes CSVEGRVHGGYTF.

The chain carries TRBV10-3 and TRBJ2-3; 10 bases are a match to TRBD2. V dropped 3 bases and J dropped 0; count of bases not matched to a gene: 6. The CDR3 runs to 17 residues. CDR1 and CDR2 from the germline V gene are ENHRY and SYGVKD. DNA for the CDR3: TGTGCCATCAGTGAAGAACTAGCGGGAAGAAGCACAGATACGCAGTATTTT. Protein: CAISEELAGRSTDTQYF.

The chain employs TRBV5-1 and TRBJ2-5; weak D call: TRBD1 (6 bases). The J call is uncertain, as TRBJ2-7 better fits the DNA end. This CDR3 has 13 amino acids. Germline values: CDR1 SGHRS, CDR2 YFSETQ. As DNA, the CDR3 is TGCGCCAGCAGCAAAGGGGGAGCCTACGAGCAGTACTTC. This encodes CASSKGGAYEQYF.

This clone was seen a single time. The V and J genes are TRBV29-1 and TRBJ1-2; D ambiguous. Germline V gene data show CDR1 as SQVTM and CDR2 as ANQGSEA. There are 12 residues in the CDR3. Trimming shortened V by 7 bases and J by 0 bases, and 9 bases separated the two germline ends. CDR3 nucleotides: TGCAGCGCTTGGGGAGCTAACTATGGCTACACCTTC. Translating gives CSAWGANYGYTF. Filled out from reference TRBV29-1 and TRBJ1-2, the complete variable domain reads SAVISQKPSRDICQRGTSLTIQCQVDSQVTMMFWYRQQPGQSLTLIATANQGSEATYESGFVIDKFPISRPNLTFSTLTVSNMSPEDSSIYLCSAWGANYGYTFGSGTRLTVV.

V usage is TRBV30 and J usage is TRBJ2-1, with TRBD2 matching over 9 bases. V lost 4 bases and J lost 10; bases outside the gene matches: 8. Germline V gene lookup returns CDR1 GTSNPN and CDR2 SVGIG (reference sequence). This CDR3 contains 13 residues. CDR3: CAWKKRGDGEQFF. The CDR3, as DNA: TGTGCCTGGAAGAAGCGGGGGGACGGGGAGCAGTTCTTC.

The genes are TRBV6-4 and TRBJ2-6, with D uncertain. Germline V gives CDR1 MRHNA, CDR2 SNTAGT. The CDR3 consists of 13 residues. V was clipped by 4 bases and J by 8 bases, with 9 bases between them. The CDR3 sequence: CASSVEGSNVLTF. In DNA form, the CDR3 reads TGTGCCAGCAGTGTGGAAGGGTCCAACGTCCTGACTTTC.

This clone was found once. The chain is built from TRBV6-1 and TRBJ2-3; D is possibly TRBD1 (6 bases). The CDR3 length is 20 residues. Looked up from germline, CDR1 is MNHNS and CDR2 is SASEGT. V lost 3 bases and J 2 bases, leaving 27 bases between the germline ends. The CDR3 nucleotides read TGTGCCAGCAGTGACCTCCTTATTGGGCAGGGGAAAACTACCACAGATACGCAGTATTTT. It codes for CASSDLLIGQGKTTTDTQYF.

In this sample, this clone turned up a few times. This chain joins TRBV7-9 and TRBJ1-5; D is possibly TRBD1 (6 bases). The germline V gene encodes CDR1 SEHNR and CDR2 FQNEAQ (reference sequence). The CDR3 covers 14 residues. Between the trimmed V and J ends, which lost 8 bases and 11 bases, there was a span of 22 bases. For the CDR3, the DNA is TGTGCCAGCGGATGGGGGGACAAGGAATCAGCCCAGCATTTT. Translating gives CASGWGDKESAQHF.

The chain links TRBV30 to TRBJ1-5, with D uncertain. CDR1 is GTSNPN and CDR2 is SVGIG in the germline V gene (reference sequence). V was clipped by 2 bases and J by 7 bases, with 15 bases between them. The CDR3 sequence is 14 residues long. CDR3 sequence (DNA): TGTGCCTGGAGTACGACCCATTATCGACAGCCCCAGCATTTT. The encoded protein is CAWSTTHYRQPQHF.

V is TRBV4-2 and J is TRBJ2-5; D remains ambiguous. The germline V and J ends were trimmed by 0 bases and 4 bases, with 15 bases remaining between them. The length of the CDR3 is 16 residues. Germline V gene lookup returns CDR1 LGHNA and CDR2 YNFKEQ. CDR3 sequence (DNA): TGTGCCAGCAGCCAAGAAAACCCCGGGTTGGGAGAGACCCAGTACTTC. This translates into CASSQENPGLGETQYF.